This T cell receptor beta chain comes out of a study of blood T cell repertoires in COVID-19. Study in general: Samples of COVID-19 (acute and convalescent) were obtained from the United States, Italy and Spain.

Sequencing used immunoSEQ multiplex PCR; TCRdb keeps in-frame clones, though not all of them. Altogether roughly 190,000 clones are present, 88% being singletons, with the ten largest covering about 6.3%. This CDR3 has 15 amino acids. Deletions cut 8 bases from V and 0 bases from J, with 17 bases between. Per germline, CDR1 GTSNPN and CDR2 SVGIG (reference sequence). The chain is built from TRBV30 and TRBJ1-3; D remains unclear. The sequenced material came from peripheral blood. The sequence was collected from a middle-aged man with active or convalescent COVID-19. This CDR3 is CAPQRQLYSGNTIYF. For the CDR3, the DNA is TGTGCCCCTCAGAGGCAACTTTACTCTGGAAACACCATATATTTT.